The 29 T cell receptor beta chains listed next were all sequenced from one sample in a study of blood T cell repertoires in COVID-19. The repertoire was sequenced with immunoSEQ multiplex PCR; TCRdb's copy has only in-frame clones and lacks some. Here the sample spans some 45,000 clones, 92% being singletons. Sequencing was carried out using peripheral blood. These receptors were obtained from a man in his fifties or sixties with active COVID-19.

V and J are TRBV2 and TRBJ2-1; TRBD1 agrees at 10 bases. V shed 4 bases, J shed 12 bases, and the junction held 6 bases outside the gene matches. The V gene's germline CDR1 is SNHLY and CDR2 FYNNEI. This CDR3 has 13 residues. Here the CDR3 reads CASSGGTGDWQFF. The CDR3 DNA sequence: TGTGCCAGCAGTGGGGGGACAGGGGATTGGCAGTTCTTC.

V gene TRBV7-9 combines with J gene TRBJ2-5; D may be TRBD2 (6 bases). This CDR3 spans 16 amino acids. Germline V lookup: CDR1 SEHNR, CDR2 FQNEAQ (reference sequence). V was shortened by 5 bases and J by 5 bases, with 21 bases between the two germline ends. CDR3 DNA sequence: TGTGCCAGCAGCCCACCATCGACGGCGGCGGGGGAGACCCAGTACTTC. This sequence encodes CASSPPSTAAGETQYF. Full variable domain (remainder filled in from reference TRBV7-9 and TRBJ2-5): DTGVSQNPRHKITKRGQNVTFRCDPISEHNRLYWYRQTLGQGPEFLTYFQNEAQLEKSRLLSDRFSAERPKGSFSTLEIQRTEQGDSAMYLCASSPPSTAAGETQYFGPGTRLLVL.

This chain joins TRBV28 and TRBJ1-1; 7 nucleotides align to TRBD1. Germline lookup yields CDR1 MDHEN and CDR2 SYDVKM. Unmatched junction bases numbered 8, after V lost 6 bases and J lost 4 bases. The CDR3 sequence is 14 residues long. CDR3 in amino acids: CASRLDRESTEAFF. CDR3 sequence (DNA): TGTGCCAGCAGGCTTGACAGGGAAAGCACTGAAGCTTTCTTT.

CDR3 sequence reads: CASSGTDKSPMGYTF. In nucleotides, the CDR3 is TGTGCCAGCAGCGGGACAGACAAATCCCCTATGGGCTACACCTTC. The J gene is TRBJ1-2, the V gene TRBV11-2, with 7 bases identical to TRBD1. The germline V gene has CDR1 SGHAT and CDR2 FQNNGV. This CDR3 is 15 amino acids long. V lost 5 bases to trimming and J lost 8 bases; unmatched junction nucleotides: 14.

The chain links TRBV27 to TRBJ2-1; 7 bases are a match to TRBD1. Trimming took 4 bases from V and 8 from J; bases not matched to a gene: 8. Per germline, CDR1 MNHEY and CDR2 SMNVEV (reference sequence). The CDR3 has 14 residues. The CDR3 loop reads CASSSQDRKYEQFF. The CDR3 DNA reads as TGTGCCAGCAGTTCTCAGGACAGGAAGTATGAGCAGTTCTTC.

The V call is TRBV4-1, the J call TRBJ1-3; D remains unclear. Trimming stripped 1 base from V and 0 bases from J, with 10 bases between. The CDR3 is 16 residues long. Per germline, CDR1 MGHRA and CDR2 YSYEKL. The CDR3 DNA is TGCGCCAGCAGCCAAGCAGACTCCTACTCTGGAAACACCATATATTTT. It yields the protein CASSQADSYSGNTIYF.

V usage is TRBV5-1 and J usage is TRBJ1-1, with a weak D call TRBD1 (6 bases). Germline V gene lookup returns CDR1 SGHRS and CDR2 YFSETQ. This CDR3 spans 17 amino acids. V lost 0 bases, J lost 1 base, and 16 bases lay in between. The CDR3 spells CASSLAFTGHKNTEAFF. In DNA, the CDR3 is TGCGCCAGCAGCTTGGCCTTTACAGGGCATAAGAACACTGAAGCTTTCTTT.

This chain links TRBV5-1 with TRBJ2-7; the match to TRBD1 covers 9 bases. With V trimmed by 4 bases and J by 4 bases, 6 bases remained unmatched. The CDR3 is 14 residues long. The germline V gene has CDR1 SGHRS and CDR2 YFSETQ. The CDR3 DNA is TGCGCCAGCAGCGAACAGGGGGCGTCGTACGAGCAGTACTTC. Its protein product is CASSEQGASYEQYF.

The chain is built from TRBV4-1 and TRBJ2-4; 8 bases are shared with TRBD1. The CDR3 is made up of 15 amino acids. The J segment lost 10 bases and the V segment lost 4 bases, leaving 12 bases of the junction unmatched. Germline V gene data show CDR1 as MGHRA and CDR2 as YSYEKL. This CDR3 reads CASSRNPPRDRIQYF. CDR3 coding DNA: TGCGCCAGCAGCCGAAACCCCCCAAGGGACAGGATTCAGTACTTC.

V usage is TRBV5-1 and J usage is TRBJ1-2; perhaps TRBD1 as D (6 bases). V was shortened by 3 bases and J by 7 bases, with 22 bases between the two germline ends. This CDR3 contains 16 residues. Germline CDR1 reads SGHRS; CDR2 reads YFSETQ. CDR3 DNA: TGCGCCAGCAGCTGGACGTCCGGGACACCGAGATTTGGCTACACCTTC. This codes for CASSWTSGTPRFGYTF.

Here the CDR3 DNA reads TGTGCCAGCAGCGAGGACTACCAAGAGACCCAGTACTTC. This gives the protein CASSEDYQETQYF. V is TRBV9 and J is TRBJ2-5, with D perhaps TRBD2 (5 bases). CDR3 length: 13 residues. Trimming took 3 bases from V and 0 from J, leaving 6 bases between them. The germline V gene encodes CDR1 SGDLS and CDR2 YYNGEE.

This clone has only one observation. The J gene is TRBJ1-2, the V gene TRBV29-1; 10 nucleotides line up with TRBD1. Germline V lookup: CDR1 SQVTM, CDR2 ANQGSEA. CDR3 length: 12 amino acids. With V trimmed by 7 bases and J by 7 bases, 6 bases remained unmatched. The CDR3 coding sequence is TGCAGCGCCCCGGGACAGGGGCCTGGCTACACCTTC. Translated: CSAPGQGPGYTF.

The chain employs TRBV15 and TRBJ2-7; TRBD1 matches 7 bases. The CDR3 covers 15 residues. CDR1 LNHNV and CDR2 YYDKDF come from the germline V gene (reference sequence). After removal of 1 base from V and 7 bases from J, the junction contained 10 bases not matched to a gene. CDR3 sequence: CATSRAHRGLGEQYF. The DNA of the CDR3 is TGTGCCACCAGCAGAGCGCACAGGGGTTTGGGGGAGCAGTACTTC.

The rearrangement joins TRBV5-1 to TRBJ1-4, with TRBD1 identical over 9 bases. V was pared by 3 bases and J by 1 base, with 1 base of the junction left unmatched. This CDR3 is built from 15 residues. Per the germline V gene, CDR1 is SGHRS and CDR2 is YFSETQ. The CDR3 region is CASSSGQGTNEKLFF. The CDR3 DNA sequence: TGCGCCAGCAGCTCGGGACAGGGAACTAATGAAAAACTGTTTTTT.

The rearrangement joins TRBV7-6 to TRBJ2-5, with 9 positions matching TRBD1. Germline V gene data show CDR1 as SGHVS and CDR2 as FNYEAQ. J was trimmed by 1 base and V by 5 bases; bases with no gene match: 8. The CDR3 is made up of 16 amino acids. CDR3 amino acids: CASSARGQGRQETQYF. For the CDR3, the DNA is TGTGCCAGCAGCGCGCGAGGACAGGGGCGCCAAGAGACCCAGTACTTC.

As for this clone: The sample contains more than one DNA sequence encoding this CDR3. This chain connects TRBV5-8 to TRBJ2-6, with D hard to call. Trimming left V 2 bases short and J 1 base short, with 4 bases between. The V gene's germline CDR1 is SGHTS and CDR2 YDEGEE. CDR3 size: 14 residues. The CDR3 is CASSFNSGANVLTF. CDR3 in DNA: TGTGCCAGCAGCTTTAATTCTGGGGCCAACGTCCTGACTTTC. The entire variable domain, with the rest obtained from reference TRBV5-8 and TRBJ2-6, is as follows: EAGVTQSPTHLIKTRGQQATLRCSPISGHTSVYWYQQALGLGLQFLLWYDEGEERNRGNFPPRFSGRQFPNYSSELNVNALELEDSALYLCASSFNSGANVLTFGAGSRLTVL.

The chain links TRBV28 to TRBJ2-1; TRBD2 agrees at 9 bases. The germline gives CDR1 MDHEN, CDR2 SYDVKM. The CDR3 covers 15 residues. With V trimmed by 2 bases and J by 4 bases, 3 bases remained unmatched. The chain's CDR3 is CASSLAGGGYNEQFF. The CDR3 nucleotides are TGTGCCAGCAGTTTAGCGGGAGGGGGTTACAATGAGCAGTTCTTC.

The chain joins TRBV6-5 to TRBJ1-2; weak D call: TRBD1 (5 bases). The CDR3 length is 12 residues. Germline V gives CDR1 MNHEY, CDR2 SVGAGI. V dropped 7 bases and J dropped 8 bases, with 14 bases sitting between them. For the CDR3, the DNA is TGTGCCAGCAAGGACACGGTCGGGGGCTACACCTTC. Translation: CASKDTVGGYTF.

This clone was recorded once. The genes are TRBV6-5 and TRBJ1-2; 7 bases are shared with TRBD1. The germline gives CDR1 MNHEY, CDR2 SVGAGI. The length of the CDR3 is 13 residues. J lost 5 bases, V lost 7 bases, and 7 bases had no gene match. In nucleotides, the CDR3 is TGTGCCAGCATCCGGGACAGAGGATATGGCTACACCTTC. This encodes CASIRDRGYGYTF.

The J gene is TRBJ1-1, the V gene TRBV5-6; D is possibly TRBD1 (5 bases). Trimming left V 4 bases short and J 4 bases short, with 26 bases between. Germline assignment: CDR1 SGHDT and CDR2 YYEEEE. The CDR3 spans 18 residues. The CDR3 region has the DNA TGTGCCAGCAGCCTCTGGACACAGGAATCGAACTGGGGCACTGAAGCTTTCTTT. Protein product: CASSLWTQESNWGTEAFF.

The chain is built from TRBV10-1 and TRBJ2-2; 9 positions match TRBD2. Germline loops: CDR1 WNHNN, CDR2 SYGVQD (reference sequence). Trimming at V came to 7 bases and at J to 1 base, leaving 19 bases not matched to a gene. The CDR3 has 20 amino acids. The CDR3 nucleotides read TGCGCCAGCATCCTTCCTTTAGCGGGAGTCTTCGGGAGGAACACCGGGGAGCTGTTTTTT. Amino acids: CASILPLAGVFGRNTGELFF.

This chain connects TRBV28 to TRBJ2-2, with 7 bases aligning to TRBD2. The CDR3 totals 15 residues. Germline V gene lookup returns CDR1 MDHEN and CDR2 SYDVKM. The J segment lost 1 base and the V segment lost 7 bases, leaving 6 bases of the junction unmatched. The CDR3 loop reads CASNKGLLNTGELFF. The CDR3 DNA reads TGTGCCAGCAATAAGGGACTACTGAACACCGGGGAGCTGTTTTTT.

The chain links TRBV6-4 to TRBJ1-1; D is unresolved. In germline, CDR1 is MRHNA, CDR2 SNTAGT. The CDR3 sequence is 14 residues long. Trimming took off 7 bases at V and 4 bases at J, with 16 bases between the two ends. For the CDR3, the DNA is TGTGCCAGCAAAATAGGAGCCCTCGGCACTGAAGCTTTCTTT. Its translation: CASKIGALGTEAFF.

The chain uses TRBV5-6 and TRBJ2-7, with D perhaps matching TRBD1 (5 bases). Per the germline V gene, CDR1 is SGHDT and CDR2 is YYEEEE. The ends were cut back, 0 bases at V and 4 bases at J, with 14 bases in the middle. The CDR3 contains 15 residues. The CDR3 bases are TGTGCCAGCAGCTTGGCTAGGCGGCAGGGTTACGAGCAGTACTTC. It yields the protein CASSLARRQGYEQYF.

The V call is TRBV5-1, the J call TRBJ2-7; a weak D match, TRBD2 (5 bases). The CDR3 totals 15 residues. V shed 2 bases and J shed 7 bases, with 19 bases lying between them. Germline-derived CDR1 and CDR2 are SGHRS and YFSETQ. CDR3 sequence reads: CASSFSTPGIGEQYF. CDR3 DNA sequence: TGCGCCAGCAGCTTCTCGACACCGGGAATAGGTGAGCAGTACTTC.

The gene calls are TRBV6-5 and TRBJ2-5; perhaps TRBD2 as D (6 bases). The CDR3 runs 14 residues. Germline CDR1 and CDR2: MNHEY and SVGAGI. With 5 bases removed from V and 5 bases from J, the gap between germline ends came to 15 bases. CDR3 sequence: CASSRGLEGETQYF. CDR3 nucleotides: TGTGCCAGCAGTCGCGGACTGGAGGGGGAGACCCAGTACTTC.

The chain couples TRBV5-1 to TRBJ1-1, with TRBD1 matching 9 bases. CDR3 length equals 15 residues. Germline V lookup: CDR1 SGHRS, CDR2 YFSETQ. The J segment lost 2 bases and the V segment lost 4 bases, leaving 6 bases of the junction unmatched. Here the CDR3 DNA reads TGCGCCAGCAGCCCCGGGACAGGGCCCAACACTGAAGCTTTCTTT. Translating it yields CASSPGTGPNTEAFF. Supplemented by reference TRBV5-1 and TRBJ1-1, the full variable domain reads KAGVTQTPRYLIKTRGQQVTLSCSPISGHRSVSWYQQTPGQGLQFLFEYFSETQRNKGNFPGRFSGRQFSNSRSEMNVSTLELGDSALYLCASSPGTGPNTEAFFGQGTRLTVV.

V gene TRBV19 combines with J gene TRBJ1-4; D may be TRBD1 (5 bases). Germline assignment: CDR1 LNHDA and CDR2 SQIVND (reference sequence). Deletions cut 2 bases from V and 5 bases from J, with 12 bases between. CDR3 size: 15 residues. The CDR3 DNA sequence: TGTGCCAGTAGTATACGAGACGGGGGGAATGAAAAACTGTTTTTT. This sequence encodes CASSIRDGGNEKLFF.

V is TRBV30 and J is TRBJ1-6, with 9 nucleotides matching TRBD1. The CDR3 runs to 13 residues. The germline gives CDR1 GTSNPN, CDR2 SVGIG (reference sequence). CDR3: CARGQGNNSPLHF. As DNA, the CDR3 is TGTGCGAGAGGACAGGGGAATAATTCACCCCTCCACTTT.